This passage covers 32 T cell receptor beta chains from one sample sequenced in a study of blood T cell repertoires in COVID-19. Using immunoSEQ multiplex PCR, the repertoire was profiled, and TCRdb retains in-frame clones only, with some absent. The data contain 500,000 or so clones, about 90% of them seen just once; the ten biggest clones take up roughly 0.72%. Sequencing used PBMCs or T cells enriched from blood (not recorded which). These receptors all stem from a woman aged 18-29 years who had recovered from COVID-19.

The chain is built from TRBV5-1 and TRBJ2-2; 7 bases are a match to TRBD1. The CDR3 extends over 17 amino acids. Trimming took 4 bases from V and 3 from J; bases not matched to a gene: 12. Per the germline V gene, CDR1 is SGHRS and CDR2 is YFSETQ. The CDR3: CASSGRQRGPDTGELFF. The CDR3 nucleotides are TGCGCCAGCAGCGGACGACAGAGGGGGCCGGACACCGGGGAGCTGTTTTTT.

This chain uses TRBV19 with TRBJ1-6; 9 bases match TRBD1. CDR1 is LNHDA and CDR2 is SQIVND in the germline V gene (reference sequence). With 5 bases clipped from V and 7 bases from J, the junction kept 6 bases outside the gene matches. CDR3 size: 15 residues. CDR3 sequence: CASSWGTGPNSPLHF. CDR3 bases: TGTGCCAGTAGTTGGGGGACAGGGCCAAATTCACCCCTCCACTTT. The full variable domain, completed using reference TRBV19 and TRBJ1-6, is DGGITQSPKYLFRKEGQNVTLSCEQNLNHDAMYWYRQDPGQGLRLIYYSQIVNDFQKGDIAEGYSVSREKKESFPLTVTSAQKNPTAFYLCASSWGTGPNSPLHFGNGTRLTVT.

This clone appeared a few times. This chain uses TRBV28 with TRBJ1-2; possibly TRBD1 for D (5 bases). CDR1 MDHEN and CDR2 SYDVKM come from the germline V gene. The V and J ends lost 2 bases and 6 bases respectively, with 13 bases between them. This CDR3 is 14 amino acids long. CDR3 DNA: TGTGCCAGCAGTTTAATTTCGGACACCAATGGCTACACCTTC. Translated: CASSLISDTNGYTF.

The chain carries TRBV28 and TRBJ2-7, with D possibly TRBD1 on 6 matching bases. The CDR3 contains 13 residues. Germline assignment: CDR1 MDHEN and CDR2 SYDVKM. Deletions cut 6 bases from V and 4 bases from J, with 13 bases between. DNA of the CDR3: TGTGCCAGCAGGCGGACAGACCTTTACGAGCAGTACTTC. It translates to CASRRTDLYEQYF.

The V call is TRBV27, the J call TRBJ2-6; D gene unclear. This CDR3 spans 13 amino acids. Trimming removed 4 bases from V and 2 bases from J, with 3 bases in between. The germline CDR1 and CDR2 sequences are MNHEY and SMNVEV (reference sequence). The CDR3: CASSSTGANVLTF. CDR3 sequence (DNA): TGTGCCAGCAGTTCCACTGGGGCCAACGTCCTGACTTTC.

The V gene is TRBV6-2 or TRBV6-3, the J gene TRBJ2-7; 12 nucleotides line up with TRBD2. Germline loops: CDR1 MNHEY, CDR2 SVGEGT. The CDR3 is 15 amino acids. V dropped 6 bases and J dropped 5; count of bases not matched to a gene: 8. The CDR3 nucleotides read TGTGCCAGCAGCCCACATACTAGCGGGGGGAACGAGCAGTACTTC. Protein sequence: CASSPHTSGGNEQYF.

This clone has ten or more counts. The genes are TRBV6-5 and TRBJ1-1; 9 nucleotides line up with TRBD1. The CDR3 length is 13 residues. The trim removed 4 bases at V and 13 bases at J, leaving 10 bases unmatched. Germline V gives CDR1 MNHEY, CDR2 SVGAGI. CDR3 DNA sequence: TGTGCCAGCAGTTTTGCGGGACAGGGCTGGTATTTCTTT. Translating gives CASSFAGQGWYFF.

This chain joins TRBV30 and TRBJ1-4; unclear D gene. The CDR3 sequence is 13 residues long. The V end lost 4 bases, the J end lost 4 bases, and 10 bases lay between the germline ends. In germline, CDR1 is GTSNPN, CDR2 SVGIG (reference sequence). DNA for the CDR3: TGTGCCTGGAATGAGGAGAGTAATGAAAAACTGTTTTTT. Residues: CAWNEESNEKLFF.

The chain employs TRBV4-1 and TRBJ2-7; the match to TRBD2 covers 8 bases. The germline gives CDR1 MGHRA, CDR2 YSYEKL. CDR3 length equals 15 residues. The junction had 7 bases not matched to a gene; V was cut back by 5 bases and J by 1 base. The CDR3 sequence is CASSSERGTSYEQYF. CDR3 in DNA: TGCGCCAGCAGCTCAGAGCGGGGGACTTCCTACGAGCAGTACTTC.

The rearrangement uses TRBV3-1 (or the pseudogene TRBV3-2) and TRBJ2-5; TRBD2 aligns across 8 bases. V lost 1 base to trimming and J lost 5 bases; unmatched junction nucleotides: 6. Germline V lookup: CDR1 LGHDT, CDR2 YNNKEL (reference sequence). The length of the CDR3 is 15 residues. The CDR3 loop reads CASSQAGGRWETQYF. As DNA, the CDR3 is TGTGCCAGCAGCCAAGCGGGGGGGCGATGGGAGACCCAGTACTTC.

The chain combines TRBV9 with TRBJ1-4, with TRBD1 matching over 8 bases. The CDR3 is 15 residues long. The germline gives CDR1 SGDLS, CDR2 YYNGEE. Germline trimming cut 2 bases from V and 7 bases from J; bases unmatched to any gene: 7. The CDR3 is CASSVSGGLGEKLFF. The CDR3 nucleotides are TGTGCCAGCAGCGTTTCAGGGGGCTTAGGTGAAAAACTGTTTTTT. The full variable domain, in which reference TRBV9 and TRBJ1-4 provide the parts outside the CDR3, is DSGVTQTPKHLITATGQRVTLRCSPRSGDLSVYWYQQSLDQGLQFLIQYYNGEERAKGNILERFSAQQFPDLHSELNLSSLELGDSALYFCASSVSGGLGEKLFFGSGTQLSVL.

The chain recombines TRBV27 with TRBJ1-2, with 9 bases that match TRBD1. The CDR3 consists of 12 residues. Germline values: CDR1 MNHEY, CDR2 SMNVEV (reference sequence). The J segment lost 6 bases and the V segment lost 8 bases, leaving 4 bases of the junction unmatched. The CDR3 sequence is CASRTGADGYTF. Written as DNA, the CDR3 is TGTGCCAGCCGGACAGGGGCCGATGGCTACACCTTC.

The chain couples TRBV7-9 to TRBJ2-7; a weak D match, TRBD2 (6 bases). Looked up from germline, CDR1 is SEHNR and CDR2 is FQNEAQ (reference sequence). CDR3 length equals 15 residues. Trimming cost V 4 bases and J 1 base, with 14 bases left between them. DNA for the CDR3: TGTGCCAGCAGCTCCACCAATGGGGGGTCCTACGAGCAGTACTTC. The encoded protein is CASSSTNGGSYEQYF. Combining the CDR3 with reference TRBV7-9 and TRBJ2-7 gives the whole variable domain DTGVSQNPRHKITKRGQNVTFRCDPISEHNRLYWYRQTLGQGPEFLTYFQNEAQLEKSRLLSDRFSAERPKGSFSTLEIQRTEQGDSAMYLCASSSTNGGSYEQYFGPGTRLTVT.

This clone was seen only once. The chain uses TRBV30 and TRBJ1-2; D may be TRBD1 (6 bases). Germline V gene lookup returns CDR1 GTSNPN and CDR2 SVGIG (reference sequence). The length of the CDR3 is 14 residues. Trimming removed 2 bases at V and 4 bases at J, with 14 bases between. CDR3 in amino acids: CAWSRQEVIYGYTF. In nucleotides, the CDR3 is TGTGCCTGGAGTCGACAGGAGGTTATCTATGGCTACACCTTC.

The chain couples TRBV30 to TRBJ2-3, with 12 bases lining up with TRBD2. The CDR3 totals 17 residues. The junction had 9 bases not matched to a gene; V was cut back by 2 bases and J by 3 bases. CDR1 and CDR2 (germline): GTSNPN, SVGIG (reference sequence). The CDR3 region is CAWSISRTSGVTDTQYF. The CDR3 nucleotides are TGTGCCTGGAGTATTTCTCGGACTAGCGGGGTGACAGATACGCAGTATTTT. Full variable domain (rest looked up from reference TRBV30 and TRBJ2-3): SQTIHQWPATLVQPVGSPLSLECTVEGTSNPNLYWYRQAAGRGLQLLFYSVGIGQISSEVPQNLSASRPQDRQFILSSKKLLLSDSGFYLCAWSISRTSGVTDTQYFGPGTRLTVL.

This clone came up once. This sequence joins TRBV4-2 and TRBJ2-7, with 10 bases identical to TRBD1. This CDR3 contains 18 residues. The junction had 8 bases not matched to a gene; V was cut back by 0 bases and J by 0 bases. In germline, CDR1 is LGHNA, CDR2 YNFKEQ. The chain's CDR3 is CASSQDWIGQGVSYEQYF. The CDR3 DNA reads TGTGCCAGCAGCCAAGATTGGATAGGACAGGGGGTCTCCTACGAGCAGTACTTC.

The J gene is TRBJ2-7, the V gene TRBV6-6; weak D call: TRBD1 (6 bases). Trimming took off 2 bases at V and 2 bases at J, with 13 bases between the two ends. This CDR3 contains 15 residues. Looked up from germline, CDR1 is MNHNY and CDR2 is SVGAGI (reference sequence). CDR3 nucleotide sequence: TGTGCCAGCAGTTACCCTCGACAGGATACCTACGAGCAGTACTTC. Its protein product is CASSYPRQDTYEQYF.

The chain recombines TRBV5-4 with TRBJ2-2; 7 bases align to TRBD1. V trimming: 1 base; J trimming: 7 bases; junction bases outside the gene matches: 7. CDR1 and CDR2 from the germline V gene are SGHNT and YYREEE (reference sequence). The CDR3 is 15 amino acids. The CDR3 loop is CASSLTGDGVGELFF. The DNA of the CDR3 is TGTGCCAGCAGCTTGACAGGGGATGGGGTCGGGGAGCTGTTTTTT.

The rearrangement uses TRBV28 and TRBJ2-3, with 7 bases that match TRBD1. Germline trimming cut 3 bases from V and 5 bases from J; bases unmatched to any gene: 11. Germline V gene lookup returns CDR1 MDHEN and CDR2 SYDVKM. This CDR3 has 16 amino acids. CDR3 protein: CASSFVTGSLGDTQYF. CDR3 in DNA: TGTGCCAGCAGTTTCGTGACAGGGTCTTTGGGAGATACGCAGTATTTT. Based on the CDR3 plus reference TRBV28 and TRBJ2-3, the full variable domain is DVKVTQSSRYLVKRTGEKVFLECVQDMDHENMFWYRQDPGLGLRLIYFSYDVKMKEKGDIPEGYSVSREKKERFSLILESASTNQTSMYLCASSFVTGSLGDTQYFGPGTRLTVL.

This chain uses TRBV19 with TRBJ2-5; D is possibly TRBD2 (6 bases). V dropped 4 bases and J dropped 5 bases, with 11 bases sitting between them. The CDR3 consists of 13 residues. CDR1 is LNHDA and CDR2 is SQIVND in the germline V gene (reference sequence). As DNA, the CDR3 is TGTGCCAGTAGTAGAACTAGCATCGAGACCCAGTACTTC. Its translation: CASSRTSIETQYF.

CDR3 DNA sequence: TGCGCCAGCAGCTTGTTCATTATGCGAGGGGGCTACCACAATGAGCAGTTCTTC. It encodes CASSLFIMRGGYHNEQFF. The chain uses TRBV5-1 and TRBJ2-1; TRBD1 agrees at 7 bases. V was pared by 1 base and J by 5 bases, with 15 bases of the junction left unmatched. Germline values: CDR1 SGHRS, CDR2 YFSETQ. This CDR3 has 18 amino acids.

This clone appeared a single time. This sequence joins TRBV18 and TRBJ2-3; a possible D gene is TRBD1 (5 bases). Per the germline V gene, CDR1 is KGHSH and CDR2 is LQKENI. This CDR3 spans 14 amino acids. The V and J ends lost 6 bases and 0 bases respectively, with 10 bases between them. CDR3 protein: CASSFGASTDTQYF. CDR3 nucleotides: TGTGCCAGCTCTTTTGGGGCTAGCACAGATACGCAGTATTTT. Full variable domain (remainder filled in from reference TRBV18 and TRBJ2-3): NAGVMQNPRHLVRRRGQEARLRCSPMKGHSHVYWYRQLPEEGLKFMVYLQKENIIDESGMPKERFSAEFPKEGPSILRIQQVVRGDSAAYFCASSFGASTDTQYFGPGTRLTVL.

There are many counts of this clone. V is TRBV14 and J is TRBJ1-4, with no clear D. The germline CDR1 and CDR2 sequences are SGHDN and FVKESK. CDR3 length: 13 residues. V gave up 3 bases and J gave up 5 bases, with 7 bases separating them. The CDR3 loop reads CASSQSMNEKLFF. In DNA, the CDR3 is TGTGCCAGCAGCCAGTCTATGAATGAAAAACTGTTTTTT.

V and J are TRBV9 and TRBJ2-7; TRBD1 might be the D (6 bases). The germline V and J ends were trimmed by 4 bases and 5 bases, with 22 bases remaining between them. This CDR3 region has 16 residues. Germline assignment: CDR1 SGDLS and CDR2 YYNGEE. Here the CDR3 DNA reads TGTGCCAGCAGCCTCCGGTTGAGGGGGTCCATGGACGAGCAGTACTTC. It yields the protein CASSLRLRGSMDEQYF.

The V gene is TRBV19, the J gene TRBJ1-2, with D maybe TRBD1 (6 bases). V shed 2 bases and J shed 8 bases, with 9 bases lying between them. CDR1 is LNHDA and CDR2 is SQIVND in the germline V gene (reference sequence). This CDR3 has 12 amino acids. The CDR3 region is CASSIYRDGYTF. The DNA of the CDR3 is TGTGCCAGTAGTATATACAGGGACGGCTACACCTTC.

This rearrangement joins TRBV6-5 to TRBJ1-5; TRBD1 agrees at 9 bases. The CDR3 is 14 residues long. In germline, CDR1 is MNHEY, CDR2 SVGAGI. Trimming at V came to 8 bases and at J to 5 bases, leaving 7 bases not matched to a gene. CDR3 sequence reads: CASADRGIDQPQHF. In nucleotides, the CDR3 is TGTGCCAGCGCTGACAGGGGGATAGATCAGCCCCAGCATTTT.

The rearrangement joins TRBV25-1 to TRBJ1-2; tentatively, D is TRBD1 (5 bases). Germline CDR1 MGHDK, CDR2 SYGVNS. The length of the CDR3 is 15 residues. V shed 2 bases and J shed 5 bases, with 15 bases lying between them. CDR3 coding DNA: TGTGCCAGCAGTGAAAGTAATAGGGGAAGATATGGCTACACCTTC. Translated: CASSESNRGRYGYTF.

The chain is built from TRBV5-1 and TRBJ1-1; D is possibly TRBD1 (5 bases). The ends were cut back, 4 bases at V and 1 base at J, with 11 bases in the middle. Germline V CDR1 and CDR2: SGHRS, YFSETQ. The CDR3 sequence is 14 residues long. As DNA, the CDR3 is TGCGCCAGCAGCGGGGCGCGCGGGAACACTGAAGCTTTCTTT. This translates into CASSGARGNTEAFF.

This clone was counted once. This sequence joins TRBV14 and TRBJ1-2, with 7 bases matching TRBD1. The germline gives CDR1 SGHDN, CDR2 FVKESK. V lost 4 bases to trimming and J lost 2 bases; unmatched junction nucleotides: 4. There are 14 residues in the CDR3. The DNA for the CDR3 is TGTGCCAGCAGCCCCGGACAGGTGAACTATGGCTACACCTTC. This encodes CASSPGQVNYGYTF.

The chain is built from TRBV30 and TRBJ2-7, with D maybe TRBD1 (6 bases). This CDR3 spans 14 amino acids. CDR1 is GTSNPN and CDR2 is SVGIG in the germline V gene (reference sequence). Trimming pared 0 bases from V and 3 bases from J, leaving 12 bases between. CDR3: CAWSVQDRHYEQYF. Here the CDR3 DNA reads TGTGCCTGGAGTGTACAGGACAGACACTACGAGCAGTACTTC.

This chain joins TRBV5-5 and TRBJ2-1; possibly TRBD1 for D (5 bases). The length of the CDR3 is 14 residues. CDR1 and CDR2 from the germline V gene are SGHKS and YYEKEE (reference sequence). Trimming removed 3 bases at V and 2 bases at J, with 9 bases between. The CDR3 nucleotides read TGTGCCAGCAGCTCCCTGACAGCCTACAATGAGCAGTTCTTC. Translated: CASSSLTAYNEQFF.

The sample holds one count of this clone. The chain combines TRBV24-1 with TRBJ1-5, with TRBD1 identical over 7 bases. Trimming removed 4 bases from V and 3 bases from J; junction bases left unmatched: 8. CDR1 and CDR2 from the germline V gene are KGHDR and SFDVKD. This CDR3 has 16 residues. CDR3 sequence reads: CATSERDSRYNQPQHF. The CDR3 DNA follows: TGTGCCACCAGTGAGCGGGACAGTAGATACAATCAGCCCCAGCATTTT.